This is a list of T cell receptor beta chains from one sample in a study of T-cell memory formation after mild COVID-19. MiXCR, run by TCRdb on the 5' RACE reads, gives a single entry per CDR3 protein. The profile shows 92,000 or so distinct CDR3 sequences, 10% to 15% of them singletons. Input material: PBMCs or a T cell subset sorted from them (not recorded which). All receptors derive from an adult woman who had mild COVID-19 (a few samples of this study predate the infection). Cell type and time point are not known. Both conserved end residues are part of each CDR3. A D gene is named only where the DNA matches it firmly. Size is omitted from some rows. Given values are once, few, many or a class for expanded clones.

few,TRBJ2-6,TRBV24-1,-,TGTGCCACCAGTGACAGGGGTCCCTCCTCTGGGGCCAACGTCCTGACTTTC,CATSDRGPSSGANVLTF
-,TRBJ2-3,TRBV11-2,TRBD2,TGTGCCAGCAGCTTAGATACCCTACGAGGGCCCGGACTAGCGGAGGCTAGCACAGATACGCAGTATTTT,CASSLDTLRGPGLAEASTDTQYF
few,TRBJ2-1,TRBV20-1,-,TGCAGTGCTAGAGATCCCAGTACCTACAATGAGCAGTTCTTC,CSARDPSTYNEQFF
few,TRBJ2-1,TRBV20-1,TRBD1,TGCAGTGCTTTTACAGGGGATACCTACAATGAGCAGTTCTTC,CSAFTGDTYNEQFF
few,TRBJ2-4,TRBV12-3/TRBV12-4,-,TGTGCCAGCCCCCTGGACAAAAGAGACATTCAGTACTTC,CASPLDKRDIQYF
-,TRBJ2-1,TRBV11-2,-,TGTGCCAGCAGCTTAGATGAAAACCGGGCCTACAATGAGCAGTTCTTC,CASSLDENRAYNEQFF
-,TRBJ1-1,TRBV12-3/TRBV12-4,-,TGTGCCAGCAGGGGTGTGGGGGGCTGGAGGACTGAAGCTTTCTTT,CASRGVGGWRTEAFF
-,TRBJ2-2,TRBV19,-,TGTGCCACTATCCGGGGAACCGGGGAGCTGTTTTTT,CATIRGTGELFF
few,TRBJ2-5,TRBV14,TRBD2,TGTGCCAGCAGCCAAAGACTAGCGGGGAAACAAGAGACCCAGTACTTC,CASSQRLAGKQETQYF
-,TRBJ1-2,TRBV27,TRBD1,TGTGCCAGCAGTTCAACAGGGGGCATCGATGGCTACACCTTC,CASSSTGGIDGYTF
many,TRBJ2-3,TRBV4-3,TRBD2,TGCGCCAGCAGCCAAGAGAAGGCGGGAGGGCCGACAGATACGCAGTATTTT,CASSQEKAGGPTDTQYF
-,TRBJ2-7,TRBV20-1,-,TGCAGTGCTAGAGAAAGGGTTTACGAGCAGTACTTC,CSARERVYEQYF
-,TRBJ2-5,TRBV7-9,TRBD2,TGTGCCAGCAGCCTATTTCTAGCGGGAGGGTTGGAGACCCAGTACTTC,CASSLFLAGGLETQYF
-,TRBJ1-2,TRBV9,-,TGTGCCAGCAGCGTAGACTCGGGGACCTATGGCTACACCTTC,CASSVDSGTYGYTF
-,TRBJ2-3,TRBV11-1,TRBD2,TGTGCCAGCAGCTATGCCCCTATAAGCGGGAGTGTTGCAGATACGCAGTATTTT,CASSYAPISGSVADTQYF
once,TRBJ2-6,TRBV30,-,TGCGCCGGGCCCCTAGGGGCCAACGTCCTGACTTTC,CAGPLGANVLTF
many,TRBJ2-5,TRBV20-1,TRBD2,TGCAGTGCAAGGACTAGCGGCGTCGGAGAGACCCAGTACTTC,CSARTSGVGETQYF
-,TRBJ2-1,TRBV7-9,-,TGTGCCAGCAGCTACGCCTCCGGGACGATCTATCTTGAGCAGTTCTTC,CASSYASGTIYLEQFF
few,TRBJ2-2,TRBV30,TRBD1,TGTGCCTGGAGGGGACAGATGAACACCGGGGAGCTGTTTTTT,CAWRGQMNTGELFF
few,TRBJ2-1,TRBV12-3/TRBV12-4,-,TGTGCCAGCAGTTTAAGGGGGGGCGCAGGCGGTTTGGGTGAGCAGTTCTTC,CASSLRGGAGGLGEQFF
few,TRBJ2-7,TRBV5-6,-,TGTGCCAGCAGCTCCAGGGCTCCCGAGCAGTACTTC,CASSSRAPEQYF
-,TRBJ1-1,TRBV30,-,TGTGCCTGGAGTGGGGGCAACACTTACACTGAAGCTTTCTTT,CAWSGGNTYTEAFF
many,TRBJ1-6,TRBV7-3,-,TGTGCCAGAAATGGGTGGAACAGCCACTCCAGCTCCTATAATTCACCCCTCCACTTT,CARNGWNSHSSSYNSPLHF
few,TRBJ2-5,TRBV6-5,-,TGTGCCAGCAGTTACTTTCCCGGAGGGGTGAGGGAGACCCAGTACTTC,CASSYFPGGVRETQYF
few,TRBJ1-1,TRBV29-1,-,TGCAGCGTTGATTCAATTGGTACCACTGAAGCTTTCTTT,CSVDSIGTTEAFF
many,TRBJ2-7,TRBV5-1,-,TGCGCCAGCCAGGAGGACAGCTCCTACGAGCAGTACTTC,CASQEDSSYEQYF
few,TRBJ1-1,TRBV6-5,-,TGTGCCAGCAGTTACGCGGCAGGGCGGTTCTTTGGAGCTTTCTTT,CASSYAAGRFFGAFF
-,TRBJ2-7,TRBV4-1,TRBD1,TGCGCCAGCAGCCCAAGGACAGGGGGCTTGAGTAACGAGCAGTACTTC,CASSPRTGGLSNEQYF
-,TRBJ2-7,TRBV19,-,TGTGCCAGTAGTGCGACGGTAGGCGAGCAGTACTTC,CASSATVGEQYF
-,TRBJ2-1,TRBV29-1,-,TGCAGCGTTGAAAGTGGGAGATACAATGAGCAGTTCTTC,CSVESGRYNEQFF
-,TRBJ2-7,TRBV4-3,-,TGCGCCAGCAGCCAAGATCTCGGTGAGGGTCTCTACGAGCAGTACTTC,CASSQDLGEGLYEQYF
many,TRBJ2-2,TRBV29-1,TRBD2,TGCAGCGTAGGACTAGCGGGAGACGCCGGGGAGCTGTTTTTT,CSVGLAGDAGELFF
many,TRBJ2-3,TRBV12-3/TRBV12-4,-,TGTGCCAGCAGTTTCTGGGCTTCCACAGATACGCAGTATTTT,CASSFWASTDTQYF
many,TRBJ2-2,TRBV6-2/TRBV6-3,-,TGTGCCAGCAGTTGGAGCCCCCTAGGCGGGGAGCTGTTTTTT,CASSWSPLGGELFF
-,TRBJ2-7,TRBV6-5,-,TGTGCCAGCAGTTACTCGCGACTCGATACCGAGCAGTACTTC,CASSYSRLDTEQYF
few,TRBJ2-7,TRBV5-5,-,TGTGCCAGCAGCTCTGACGGGTTCTCCTACGAGCAGTACTTC,CASSSDGFSYEQYF
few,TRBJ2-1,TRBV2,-,TGTGCCAAAAACGACGCTCAGACCTACAATGAGCAGTTCTTC,CAKNDAQTYNEQFF
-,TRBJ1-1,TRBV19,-,TGTGCCAGTAGTATTCTTAGCAGGGTAACTGAAGCTTTCTTT,CASSILSRVTEAFF